This T cell receptor beta chain emerged from a study of Graves' ophthalmopathy and Graves' hyperthyroidism. Study results and caveats: The model flagged ophthalmopathy progression at roughly 70% sensitivity and 72% to 80% specificity.

On this clonotype: Its antigen is undetermined.

Per germline, CDR1 GTSNPN and CDR2 SVGIG (reference sequence). V shed 3 bases and J shed 2 bases, with 14 bases lying between them. This CDR3 has 15 residues. The authors amplified TCR beta CDR3 regions, and they did so from RNA transcripts for repertoire sequencing. HTBI-primed first-round RT-PCR preceded second-round multiplex PCR. A single record per CDR3 protein comes from TCRdb applying MiXCR to the multiplex PCR reads. The sample shows about 1.1 million distinct CDR3 sequences, less than 45% of them seen only once. Sequenced input: peripheral blood or thyroid tissue (not recorded which). The V call is TRBV30, the J call TRBJ1-5, with D possibly TRBD1 on 6 matching bases. The TCR comes from an adult man with Graves' hyperthyroidism. CDR3 residues: CAWRAGTQGNQPQHF. The CDR3 DNA reads as TGTGCCTGGAGGGCCGGGACACAAGGCAATCAGCCCCAGCATTTT.